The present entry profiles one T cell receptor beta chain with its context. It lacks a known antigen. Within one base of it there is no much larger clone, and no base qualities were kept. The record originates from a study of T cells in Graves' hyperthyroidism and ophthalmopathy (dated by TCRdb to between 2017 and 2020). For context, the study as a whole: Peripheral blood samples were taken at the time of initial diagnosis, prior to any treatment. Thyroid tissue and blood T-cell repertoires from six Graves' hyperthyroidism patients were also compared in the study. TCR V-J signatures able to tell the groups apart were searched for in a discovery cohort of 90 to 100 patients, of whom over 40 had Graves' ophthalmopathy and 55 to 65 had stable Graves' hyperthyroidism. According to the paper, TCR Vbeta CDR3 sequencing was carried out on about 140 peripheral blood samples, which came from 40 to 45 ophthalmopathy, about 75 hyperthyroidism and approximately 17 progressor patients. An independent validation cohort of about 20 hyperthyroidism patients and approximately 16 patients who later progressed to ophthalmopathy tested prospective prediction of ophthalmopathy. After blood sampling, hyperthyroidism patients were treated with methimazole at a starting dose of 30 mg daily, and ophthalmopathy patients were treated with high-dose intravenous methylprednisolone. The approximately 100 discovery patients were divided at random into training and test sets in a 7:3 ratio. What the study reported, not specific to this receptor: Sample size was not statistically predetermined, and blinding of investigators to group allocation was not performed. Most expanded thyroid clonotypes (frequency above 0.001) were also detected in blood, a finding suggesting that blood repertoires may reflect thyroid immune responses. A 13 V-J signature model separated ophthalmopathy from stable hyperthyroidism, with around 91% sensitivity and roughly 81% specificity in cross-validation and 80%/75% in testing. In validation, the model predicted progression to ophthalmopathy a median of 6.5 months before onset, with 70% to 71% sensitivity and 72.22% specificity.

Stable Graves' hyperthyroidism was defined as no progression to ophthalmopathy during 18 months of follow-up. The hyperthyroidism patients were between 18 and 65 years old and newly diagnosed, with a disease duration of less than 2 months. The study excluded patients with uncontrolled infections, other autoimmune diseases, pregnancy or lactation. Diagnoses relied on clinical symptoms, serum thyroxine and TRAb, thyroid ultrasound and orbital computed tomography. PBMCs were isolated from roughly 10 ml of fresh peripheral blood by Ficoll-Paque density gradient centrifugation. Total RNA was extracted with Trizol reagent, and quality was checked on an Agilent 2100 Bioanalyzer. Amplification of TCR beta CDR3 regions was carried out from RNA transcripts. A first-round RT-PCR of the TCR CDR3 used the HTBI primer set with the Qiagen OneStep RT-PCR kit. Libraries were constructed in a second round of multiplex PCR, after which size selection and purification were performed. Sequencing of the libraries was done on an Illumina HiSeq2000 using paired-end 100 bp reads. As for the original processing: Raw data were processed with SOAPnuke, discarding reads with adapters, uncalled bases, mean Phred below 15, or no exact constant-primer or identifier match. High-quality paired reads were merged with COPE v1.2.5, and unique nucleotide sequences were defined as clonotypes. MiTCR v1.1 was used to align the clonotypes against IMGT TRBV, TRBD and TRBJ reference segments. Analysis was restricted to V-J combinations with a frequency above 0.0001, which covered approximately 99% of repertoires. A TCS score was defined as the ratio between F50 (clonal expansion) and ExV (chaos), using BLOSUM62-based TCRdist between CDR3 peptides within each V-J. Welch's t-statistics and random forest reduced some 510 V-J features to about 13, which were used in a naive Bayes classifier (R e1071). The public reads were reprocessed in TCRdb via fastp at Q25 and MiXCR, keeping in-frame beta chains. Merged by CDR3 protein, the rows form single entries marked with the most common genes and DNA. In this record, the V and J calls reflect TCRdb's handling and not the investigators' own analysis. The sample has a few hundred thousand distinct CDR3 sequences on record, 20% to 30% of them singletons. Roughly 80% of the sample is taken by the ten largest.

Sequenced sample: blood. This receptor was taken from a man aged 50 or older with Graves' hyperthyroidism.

The nucleotide sequence reads as follows: TGTGCCAGCAGCTCGACTACTTACACCGGGGAGCTGTTTTTT. Its amino acids are CASSSTTYTGELFF. The V and J segments used are TRBV9 and TRBJ2-2, with TRBD2 as a weak D call on 5 bases. CDR1 and CDR2, looked up from the germline V gene, are SGDLS and YYNGEE. The CDR3 starts with the cysteine, ends with the phenylalanine, and has 14 residues. The sequence is cut down to CDR3 DNA, 42 bases in frame from base 1. V sheds 4 bases and J sheds 3 bases, leaving 10 bases between their ends.